These T cell receptor beta chains were read from a single sample in a study of cytomegalovirus exposure and HLA in healthy donors. Measured with immunoSEQ multiplex PCR; TCRdb has only the in-frame clones, and not every one. The sample has 45,000 to 60,000 clones; more than 65% are singletons. The sample comprised PBMCs. The origin of the receptors is a woman in her forties or fifties in good health and CMV-seronegative. Both conserved end residues are trimmed from each CDR3. A D gene is named only where the DNA matches it firmly. Size is stated for part of the rows, as once, few or many counts, or as a class when the clone is expanded.

V gene: TRBV30
clone size: NA
J gene: TRBJ2-3
D gene: TRBD2
CDR3 protein: AWSGWTSGDTDTQY

V gene: TRBV7-2
clone size: NA
J gene: TRBJ2-1
D gene: NA
CDR3 protein: ASSSRTDGEQF

V gene: TRBV30
clone size: NA
J gene: TRBJ1-2
D gene: NA
CDR3 protein: AWSSNPYGYT

V gene: TRBV25-1
clone size: NA
J gene: TRBJ2-3
D gene: TRBD2
CDR3 protein: ASSGIGREKQY

V gene: TRBV7-9
clone size: NA
J gene: TRBJ1-2
D gene: TRBD1
CDR3 protein: ASSSGQAYGYT

V gene: TRBV5-6
clone size: NA
J gene: TRBJ2-3
D gene: NA
CDR3 protein: ASSWGGREDTQY

V gene: TRBV28
clone size: few
J gene: TRBJ1-6
D gene: NA
CDR3 protein: ASSAINSPLH

V gene: TRBV7-6
clone size: NA
J gene: TRBJ2-3
D gene: TRBD2
CDR3 protein: ASSSGLAADTQY

V gene: TRBV29-1
clone size: once
J gene: TRBJ2-2
D gene: NA
CDR3 protein: SVPPLGLLGTGELF

V gene: TRBV21-1
clone size: NA
J gene: TRBJ2-3
D gene: NA
CDR3 protein: ASLSRDSRDTQY